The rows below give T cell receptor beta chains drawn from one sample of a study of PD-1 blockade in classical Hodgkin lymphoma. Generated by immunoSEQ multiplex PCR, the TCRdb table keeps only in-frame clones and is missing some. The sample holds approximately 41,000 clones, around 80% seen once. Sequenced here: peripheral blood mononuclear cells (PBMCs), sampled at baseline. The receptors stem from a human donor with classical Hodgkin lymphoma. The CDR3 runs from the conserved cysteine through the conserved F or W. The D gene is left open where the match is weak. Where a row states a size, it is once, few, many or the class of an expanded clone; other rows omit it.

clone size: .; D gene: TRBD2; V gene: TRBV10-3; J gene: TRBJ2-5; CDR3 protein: CATLVTSGGTQYF; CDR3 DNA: TGTGCCACCCTCGTTACTAGCGGTGGGACCCAGTACTTC
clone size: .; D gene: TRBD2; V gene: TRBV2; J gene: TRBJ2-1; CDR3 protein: CASRKGSGGAGNEQFF; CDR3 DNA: TGTGCCAGCAGGAAGGGTAGCGGGGGGGCAGGCAATGAGCAGTTCTTC
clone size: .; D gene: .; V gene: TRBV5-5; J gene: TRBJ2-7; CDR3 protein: CASSLGGDYEQYF; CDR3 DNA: TGTGCCAGCAGCTTGGGTGGGGACTACGAGCAGTACTTC
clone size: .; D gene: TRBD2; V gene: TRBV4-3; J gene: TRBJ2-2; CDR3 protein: CASGSGLAGGLEGNTGELFF; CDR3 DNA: TGCGCCAGCGGATCAGGACTAGCGGGGGGCCTTGAGGGTAACACCGGGGAGCTGTTTTTT
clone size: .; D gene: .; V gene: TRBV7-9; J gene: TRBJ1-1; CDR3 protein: CASRGGEVNTEAFF; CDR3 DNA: TGTGCCAGCAGGGGGGGAGAGGTGAACACTGAAGCTTTCTTT
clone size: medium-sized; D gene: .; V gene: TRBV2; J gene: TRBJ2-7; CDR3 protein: CASSAANYEQYF; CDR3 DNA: TGTGCCAGCAGTGCGGCCAACTACGAGCAGTACTTC
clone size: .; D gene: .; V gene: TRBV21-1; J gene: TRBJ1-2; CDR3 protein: CASSSSYRGGGYTF; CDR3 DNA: TGTGCCAGCAGCAGCAGCTACAGGGGCGGAGGCTACACCTTC
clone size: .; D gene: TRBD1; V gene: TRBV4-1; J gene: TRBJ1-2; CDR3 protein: CASSQGIRRGLIIDYGYTF; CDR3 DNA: TGCGCCAGCAGCCAAGGAATACGCAGGGGGCTCATCATCGACTATGGCTACACCTTC
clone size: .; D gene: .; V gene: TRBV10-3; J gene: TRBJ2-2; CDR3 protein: CAISESVTGELFF; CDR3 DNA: TGTGCCATCAGTGAGTCAGTCACCGGGGAGCTGTTTTTT
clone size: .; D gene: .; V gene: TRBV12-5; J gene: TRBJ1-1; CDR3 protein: CASVGARYTEAFF; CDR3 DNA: TGTGCTAGTGTGGGCGCGAGGTACACTGAAGCTTTCTTT
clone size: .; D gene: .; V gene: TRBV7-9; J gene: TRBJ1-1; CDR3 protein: CASSRGGEAFF; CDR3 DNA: TGTGCCAGCAGCCGAGGGGGTGAAGCTTTCTTT
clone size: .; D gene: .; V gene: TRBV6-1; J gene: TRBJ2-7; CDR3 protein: CASRPRPSSYEQYF; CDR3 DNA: TGTGCCAGCAGGCCCAGGCCTAGCTCCTACGAGCAGTACTTC
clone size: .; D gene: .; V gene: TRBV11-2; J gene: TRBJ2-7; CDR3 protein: CASSLGARYEQYF; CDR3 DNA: TGTGCCAGCAGCTTAGGAGCTCGTTACGAGCAGTACTTC
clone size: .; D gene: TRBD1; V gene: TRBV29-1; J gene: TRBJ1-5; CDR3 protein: CSVAGTGDSNQPQHF; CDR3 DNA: TGCAGCGTCGCAGGGACAGGGGATAGCAATCAGCCCCAGCATTTT
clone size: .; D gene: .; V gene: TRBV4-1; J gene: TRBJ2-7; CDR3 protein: CASSQTQDGYEQYF; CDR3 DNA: TGCGCCAGCAGCCAAACTCAGGACGGGTACGAGCAGTACTTC
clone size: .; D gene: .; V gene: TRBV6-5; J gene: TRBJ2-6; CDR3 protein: CASSGANVLTF; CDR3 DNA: TGTGCCAGCAGTGGGGCCAACGTCCTGACTTTC
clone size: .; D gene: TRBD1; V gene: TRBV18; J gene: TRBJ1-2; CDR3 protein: CASSPTGGVYGYTF; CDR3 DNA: TGTGCCAGCTCACCGACAGGGGGCGTCTATGGCTACACCTTC
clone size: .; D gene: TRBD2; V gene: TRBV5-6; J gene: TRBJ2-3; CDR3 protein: CASSLASGVPDTQYF; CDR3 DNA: TGTGCCAGCAGCTTGGCTAGCGGGGTCCCTGATACGCAGTATTTT
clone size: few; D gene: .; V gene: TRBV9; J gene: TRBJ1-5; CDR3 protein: CASSSSGVLRQPQHF; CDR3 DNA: TGTGCCAGCAGCAGTAGCGGGGTCCTTAGGCAGCCCCAGCATTTT
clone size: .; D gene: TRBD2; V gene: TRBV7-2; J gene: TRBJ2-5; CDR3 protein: CASSLFPGLEETQYF; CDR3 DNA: TGTGCCAGCAGCTTATTCCCGGGACTAGAAGAGACCCAGTACTTC
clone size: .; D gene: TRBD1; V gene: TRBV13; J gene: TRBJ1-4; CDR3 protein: CASSSVGQGANEKLFF; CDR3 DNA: TGTGCCAGCAGCTCAGTCGGACAGGGGGCTAATGAAAAACTGTTTTTT
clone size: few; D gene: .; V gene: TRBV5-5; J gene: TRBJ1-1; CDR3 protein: CASSLEAYTEAFF; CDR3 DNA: TGTGCCAGCAGCTTGGAGGCCTACACTGAAGCTTTCTTT
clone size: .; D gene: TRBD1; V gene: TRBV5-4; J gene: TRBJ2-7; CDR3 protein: CASGGQGTYEQYF; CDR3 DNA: TGTGCCAGCGGCGGACAGGGGACCTACGAGCAGTACTTC
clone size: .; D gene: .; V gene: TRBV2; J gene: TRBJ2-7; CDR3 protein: CASSENSFSVGQYF; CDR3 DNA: TGTGCCAGCAGTGAGAACTCCTTCTCCGTTGGGCAGTACTTC
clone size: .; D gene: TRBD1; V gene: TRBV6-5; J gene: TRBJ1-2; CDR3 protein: CASSSPGQGSGYGYTF; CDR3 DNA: TGTGCCAGCAGTTCGCCTGGACAGGGGTCGGGCTATGGCTACACCTTC
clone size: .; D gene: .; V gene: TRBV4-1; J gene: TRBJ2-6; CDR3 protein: CASSQDLGSGANVLTF; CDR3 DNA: TGCGCCAGCAGCCAAGATTTGGGTTCTGGGGCCAACGTCCTGACTTTC